Each of the 2 T cell receptor beta chains below was sequenced from the same sample in a study of blood T cells in healthy people across ages. A sample-barcoded 5' primer and a J-beta primer mix were used in a second PCR of about 7 to 12 cycles. MiXCR, applied by TCRdb to the 5' RACE reads, yields one record per CDR3 protein. Counted here are 800,000 to 1,300,000 distinct CDR3 sequences, around 25% occurring once; the ten biggest clones make up 0.75%. These same data were also listed under a study on T cells of mothers and their children.

Sequencing used blood. All receptors come from a girl aged 2 to 9 in good health.

This clonotype has more than one count but fewer than ten. V and J are TRBV2 and TRBJ2-1; tentatively, D is TRBD2 (5 bases). V was trimmed by 5 bases and J by 1 base, leaving 21 bases between them. CDR3 length: 18 amino acids. The germline V gene encodes CDR1 SNHLY and CDR2 FYNNEI. For the CDR3, the DNA is TGTGCCAGCAGTCCCGGGATTAGGGTGGGTAAGTCCTACAATGAGCAGTTCTTC. Translation gives CASSPGIRVGKSYNEQFF.

This clonotype was picked up a small number of times. This chain connects TRBV27 to TRBJ2-7; 10 bases map to TRBD1. V was pared by 0 bases and J by 5 bases, with 10 bases of the junction left unmatched. The CDR3 spans 17 residues. Per the germline V gene, CDR1 is MNHEY and CDR2 is SMNVEV (reference sequence). Here the CDR3 reads CASSLSPRDRGINEQYF. DNA of the CDR3: TGTGCCAGCAGTTTATCACCCCGGGACAGGGGTATCAACGAGCAGTACTTC.